These 18 T cell receptor beta chains came from one sample sequenced in a study of sequential checkpoint blockade in melanoma (dated by TCRdb to 2018 to 2020). Receptor amplification or capture employed the immunoSEQ multiplex PCR assay. TCRdb limited this immuneACCESS table to in-frame rearrangements with V and J called. A share of clones is missing; checked studies link under half to unresolved V genes, and the rest is unexplained. This sample lists approximately 8,000 clones; 50% to 70% were detected once. Approximately 50% of the sample belongs to the ten largest clones. The treatment or condition label corresponds to: randomized to nivolumab then ipilimumab (arm A) or the reverse (arm B). This specimen was CD8+ T cells sorted from blood (inferred from file names), taken from a patient given nivolumab and ipilimumab in sequence. These receptors all come from a human patient with melanoma. Some clones in this sample may be carry-over from other donors' samples.

The chain joins TRBV11-2 to TRBJ2-7, with 7 bases that match TRBD1. CDR1 is SGHAT, CDR2 FQNNGV, per germline. There are 14 residues in the CDR3. The J segment lost 3 bases and the V segment lost 6 bases, leaving 8 bases of the junction unmatched. For the CDR3, the DNA is TGTGCCAGCAGATCTCCTGACAGGGTCTACGAGCAGTACTTC. This sequence encodes CASRSPDRVYEQYF.

The rearrangement joins TRBV9 to TRBJ1-1, with D possibly being TRBD1 (6 bases). Germline CDR1 reads SGDLS; CDR2 reads YYNGEE. The V end lost 4 bases, the J end lost 3 bases, and 13 bases lay between the germline ends. CDR3 length: 14 residues. CDR3 residues: CASSLDRTDTEAFF. In DNA form, the CDR3 reads TGTGCCAGCAGCCTGGACAGAACGGACACTGAAGCTTTCTTT.

Concerning this clone itself: A far larger clone differs by one base, so this is likely a read error. This sample includes further DNA sequences coding for the same CDR3. The chain joins TRBV7-9 to TRBJ1-3; D gene uncertain. CDR1 is SEHNR, CDR2 FQNEAQ, per germline (reference sequence). The CDR3 extends over 17 amino acids. The V and J ends lost 5 bases and 2 bases respectively, with 19 bases between them. The CDR3 nucleotides are TGTGCCAGCAGCCAACGGTACGGAGGCAGGACTGGAAACACCATATATTTT. Translation: CASSQRYGGRTGNTIYF.

This clone was counted a few times. The rearrangement links TRBV7-9 to TRBJ1-5, with 8 bases fitting TRBD1. Germline CDR1 and CDR2: SEHNR and FQNEAQ (reference sequence). The CDR3 covers 15 residues. The trim removed 5 bases at V and 6 bases at J, leaving 9 bases unmatched. The CDR3 bases are TGTGCCAGCAGCCCAGGCAGGGGGCCTGCTCAGCCCCAGCATTTT. Protein: CASSPGRGPAQPQHF.

CDR3 sequence: CASSFGTGTGDEQYF. CDR3 sequence (DNA): TGTGCCAGCAGCTTCGGGACAGGCACCGGGGACGAGCAGTACTTC. This rearrangement joins TRBV7-2 to TRBJ2-7; 8 bases line up with TRBD1. V was clipped by 3 bases and J by 5 bases; unmatched bases: 9. The CDR3 is made up of 15 amino acids. Germline V gene data show CDR1 as SGHTA and CDR2 as FQGNSA.

This clone was seen once. The rearrangement uses TRBV19 and TRBJ1-4, with D perhaps matching TRBD1 (6 bases). CDR3 length equals 13 residues. Germline CDR1 is LNHDA and CDR2 is SQIVND (reference sequence). The V gene lost 7 bases and the J gene lost 7 bases, with 13 bases spanning the gap. CDR3 residues: CASTGQRAEKLFF. CDR3 DNA: TGTGCCAGTACCGGACAGAGGGCTGAAAAACTGTTTTTT.

The chain employs TRBV27 and TRBJ1-2, with TRBD1 identical over 7 bases. Germline V gene data show CDR1 as MNHEY and CDR2 as SMNVEV (reference sequence). V lost 4 bases to trimming and J lost 5 bases; unmatched junction nucleotides: 7. The CDR3 loop spans 14 amino acids. The CDR3: CASSSRDRAYGYTF. The DNA for the CDR3 is TGTGCCAGCAGTTCCCGTGACAGGGCTTATGGCTACACCTTC.

The rearrangement joins TRBV19 to TRBJ1-6, with 7 positions matching TRBD1. Looked up from germline, CDR1 is LNHDA and CDR2 is SQIVND (reference sequence). The CDR3 extends over 16 amino acids. With V trimmed by 5 bases and J by 7 bases, 11 bases remained unmatched. CDR3 sequence reads: CASSARPGQRNSPLHF. CDR3 nucleotide sequence: TGTGCCAGTAGTGCCCGACCGGGACAGAGAAATTCACCCCTCCACTTT.

This sequence joins TRBV14 and TRBJ2-7; D may be TRBD1 (6 bases). Between the trimmed V and J ends, which lost 1 base and 9 bases, there was a span of 13 bases. The germline gives CDR1 SGHDN, CDR2 FVKESK. This CDR3 is built from 13 residues. The DNA of the CDR3 is TGTGCCAGCAGCCAAGGGGGGCAATTCATGCAGTACTTC. It translates to CASSQGGQFMQYF.

The chain couples TRBV7-8 to TRBJ1-1; D possibly corresponds to TRBD1 (6 bases). Germline CDR1 SGHVS, CDR2 FQNEAQ. Trimming left V 4 bases short and J 0 bases short, with 15 bases between. This CDR3 is 16 amino acids long. This CDR3 reads CASSSRRTGMNTEAFF. CDR3 DNA sequence: TGTGCCAGCAGCTCTCGCCGAACAGGGATGAACACTGAAGCTTTCTTT.

This clone has just a few counts. This chain uses TRBV25-1 with TRBJ1-1, with 8 bases aligning to TRBD1. This CDR3 contains 17 residues. The V gene's germline CDR1 is MGHDK and CDR2 SYGVNS. The trim removed 9 bases at V and 2 bases at J, leaving 17 bases unmatched. CDR3 protein: CASIFLQGALLNTEAFF. CDR3 DNA sequence: TGTGCCAGTATATTTCTCCAGGGGGCCTTACTTAACACTGAAGCTTTCTTT.

V and J are TRBV4-3 and TRBJ2-3; no clear D. The germline CDR1 and CDR2 sequences are LGHNA and YSLEER. V was clipped by 1 base and J by 2 bases, with 7 bases between them. The CDR3 spans 14 residues. The CDR3 DNA follows: TGCGCCAGCAGCCAAGTGGCAGTCACAGATACGCAGTATTTT. As protein: CASSQVAVTDTQYF.

J is TRBJ1-5 and V is TRBV6-5, with D perhaps matching TRBD1 (5 bases). The CDR3 loop spans 14 amino acids. V dropped 2 bases and J dropped 0 bases, with 5 bases sitting between them. Germline CDR1 is MNHEY and CDR2 is SVGAGI. The CDR3 region has the DNA TGTGCCAGCAGTTACAGGGGTAGCAATCAGCCCCAGCATTTT. It specifies CASSYRGSNQPQHF.

The V and J genes are TRBV6-1 and TRBJ2-7, with D possibly matching TRBD1 (5 bases). Trimming left V 5 bases short and J 2 bases short, with 10 bases between. CDR3 length: 13 residues. From germline, CDR1 is MNHNS and CDR2 SASEGT. The CDR3 nucleotides are TGTGCCAGCAGTAGCCAGGGCCCCTACGAGCAGTACTTC. It encodes CASSSQGPYEQYF.

This rearrangement joins TRBV12-5 to TRBJ1-2, with TRBD1 matching over 8 bases. Germline V gene data show CDR1 as LGHNT and CDR2 as FRNRAP. There are 14 residues in the CDR3. V shed 6 bases and J 7 bases; nucleotides not matched to a gene: 10. The CDR3 sequence is CASGLTGDFRGYTF. The CDR3 nucleotides read TGTGCTAGTGGGCTGACAGGGGACTTTCGTGGCTACACCTTC.

This clone was detected only a few times. The chain joins TRBV27 to TRBJ2-7, with 10 bases aligning to TRBD1. This CDR3 comprises 14 residues. The trim removed 5 bases at V and 2 bases at J, leaving 3 bases unmatched. Germline loops: CDR1 MNHEY, CDR2 SMNVEV (reference sequence). The CDR3 DNA reads as TGTGCCAGCAGTGTGGGGACAGGGGCCTACGAGCAGTACTTC. It translates to CASSVGTGAYEQYF.

V usage is TRBV4-3 and J usage is TRBJ2-7, with unresolved D. This CDR3 contains 15 residues. Germline CDR1 LGHNA, CDR2 YSLEER. Trimming removed 1 base from V and 0 bases from J, with 10 bases in between. DNA of the CDR3: TGCGCCAGCAGCCAAGCGGCAGGATACTCCTACGAGCAGTACTTC. Translating it yields CASSQAAGYSYEQYF.

The V call is TRBV29-1, the J call TRBJ2-2; no definite D call. V shed 6 bases and J shed 5 bases, with 7 bases lying between them. Germline V gives CDR1 SQVTM, CDR2 ANQGSEA. The CDR3 contains 11 residues. DNA of the CDR3: TGCAGCGTGAAGACAACCGGGGAGCTGTTTTTT. Encoded protein: CSVKTTGELFF.